The sequence of this T cell receptor beta chain was determined in a study of molecular identifiers for immune sequencing clone quantification. Study-wide results and limits: Over 97% of CMV-specific effector molecules, but under 1% of naive ones, were in clones above 20 copies. Identical TCR molecules that share a barcode could lead to an underestimation of highly expanded clone sizes.

This clonotype was seen only a few times. Its antigen is unidentified. Listed TCR primers and previously described methods were used for bulk TCR libraries. Via MiXCR, TCRdb re-called the PCR reads, giving one row per CDR3 protein. The sample contains about 500,000 distinct CDR3 sequences, roughly a fifth of which appear only once. The germline V gene encodes CDR1 LGHNA and CDR2 YSLEER. V lost 4 bases to trimming and J lost 7 bases, with 23 bases between them. CDR3 length: 17 residues. With RNA at 10%, 30% or 50%, naive CD8 libraries came from roughly 21,000 to 960,000 sorted cells. V gene TRBV4-3 combines with J gene TRBJ2-1, with D maybe TRBD1 (5 bases). The sequenced sample consisted of naive CD8+ T cells from blood, with Jurkat cell RNA spiked in. Subset: FACS-sorted CD8+CD4-CCR7+CD45RA+ naive T cells. This TCR came from a human donor in good health. Some libraries in this study had Jurkat cell RNA spiked in. The CDR3 DNA follows: TGCGCCAGCAGCCCTACCTCGTGGGGCCCCGGCAATAATGAGCAGTTCTTC. As protein: CASSPTSWGPGNNEQFF.